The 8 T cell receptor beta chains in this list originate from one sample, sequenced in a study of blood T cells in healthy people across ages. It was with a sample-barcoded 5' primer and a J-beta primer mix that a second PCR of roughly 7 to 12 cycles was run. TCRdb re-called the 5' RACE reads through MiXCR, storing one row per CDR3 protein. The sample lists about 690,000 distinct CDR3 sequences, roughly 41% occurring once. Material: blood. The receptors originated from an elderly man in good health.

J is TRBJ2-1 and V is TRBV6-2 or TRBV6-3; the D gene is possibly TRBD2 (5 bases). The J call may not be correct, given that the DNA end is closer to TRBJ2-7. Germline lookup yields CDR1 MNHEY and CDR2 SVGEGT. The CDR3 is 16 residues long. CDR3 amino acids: CASSYSDGITYNEQYF. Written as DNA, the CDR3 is TGTGCCAGCAGTTACTCGGACGGGATAACATACAATGAGCAGTACTTC.

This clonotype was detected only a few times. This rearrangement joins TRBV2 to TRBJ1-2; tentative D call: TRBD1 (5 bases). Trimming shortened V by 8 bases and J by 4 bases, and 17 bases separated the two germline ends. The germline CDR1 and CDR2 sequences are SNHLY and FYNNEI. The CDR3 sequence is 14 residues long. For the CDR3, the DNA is TGTGCCAGCTGTATCACCGGGGCCCTCTATGGCTACACCTTC. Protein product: CASCITGALYGYTF.

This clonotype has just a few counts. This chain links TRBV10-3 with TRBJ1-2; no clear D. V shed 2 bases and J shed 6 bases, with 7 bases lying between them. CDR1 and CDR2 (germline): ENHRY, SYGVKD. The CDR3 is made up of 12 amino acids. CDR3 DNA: TGTGCCATCAGTGAGAGCGAGAATGGCTACACCTTC. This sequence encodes CAISESENGYTF.

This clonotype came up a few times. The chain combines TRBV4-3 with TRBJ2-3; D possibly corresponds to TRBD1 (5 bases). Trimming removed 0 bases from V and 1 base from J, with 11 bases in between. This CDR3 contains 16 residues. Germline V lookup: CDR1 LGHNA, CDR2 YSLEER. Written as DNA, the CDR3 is TGCGCCAGCAGCCAAGACCCAGGGTCTCGCACAGATACGCAGTATTTT. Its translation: CASSQDPGSRTDTQYF.

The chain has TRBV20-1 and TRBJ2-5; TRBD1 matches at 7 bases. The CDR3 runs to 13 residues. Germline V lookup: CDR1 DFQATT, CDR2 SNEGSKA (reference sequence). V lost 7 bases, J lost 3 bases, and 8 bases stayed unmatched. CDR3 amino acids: CSVKSGGKETQYF. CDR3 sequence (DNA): TGCAGTGTCAAATCAGGGGGTAAAGAGACCCAGTACTTC.

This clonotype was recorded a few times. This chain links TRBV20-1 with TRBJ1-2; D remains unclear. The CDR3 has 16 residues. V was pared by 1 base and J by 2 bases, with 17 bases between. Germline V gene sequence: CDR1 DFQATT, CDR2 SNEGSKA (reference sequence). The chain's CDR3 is CSARASPARLNYGYTF. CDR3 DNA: TGCAGTGCTAGAGCTTCTCCCGCCAGGCTGAACTATGGCTACACCTTC.

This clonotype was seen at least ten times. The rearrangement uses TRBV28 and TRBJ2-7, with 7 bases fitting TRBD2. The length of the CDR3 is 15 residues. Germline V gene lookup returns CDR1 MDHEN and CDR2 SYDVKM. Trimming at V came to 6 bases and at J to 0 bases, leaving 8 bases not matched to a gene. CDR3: CASSSWGEGSYEQYF. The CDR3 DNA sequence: TGTGCCAGCAGCTCCTGGGGGGAGGGCTCCTACGAGCAGTACTTC.

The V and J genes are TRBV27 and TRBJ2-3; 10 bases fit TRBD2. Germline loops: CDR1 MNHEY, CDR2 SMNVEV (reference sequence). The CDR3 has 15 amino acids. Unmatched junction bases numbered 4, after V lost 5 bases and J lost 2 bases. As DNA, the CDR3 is TGTGCCAGCAGTCTCGGACTAGCGGTCACAGATACGCAGTATTTT. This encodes CASSLGLAVTDTQYF.